These 2 T cell receptor beta chains came from one sample sequenced in a study of shared clonotypes between healthy human individuals. TCRdb's table, derived via immunoSEQ multiplex PCR, lists solely in-frame clones and lacks some. The profile shows millions of clones, roughly 94% of them singletons. The specimen was naive CD4+ T cells sorted from blood. The subset: CD45RA+ positively selected. The receptors shown here come from a man between 18 and 35 years old in good health.

The chain links TRBV5-1 to TRBJ2-6; D is unclear. Germline assignment: CDR1 SGHRS and CDR2 YFSETQ. The ends were cut back, 1 base at V and 1 base at J, with 9 bases in the middle. CDR3 size: 16 residues. CDR3 sequence (DNA): TGCGCCAGCAGCTTGAGGGTAGGATCTGGGGCCAACGTCCTGACTTTC. Its translation: CASSLRVGSGANVLTF.

This clone was counted a few times. The rearrangement joins TRBV2 to TRBJ1-6; the D is unclear. CDR1 is SNHLY, CDR2 FYNNEI, per germline. This CDR3 comprises 13 residues. The ends were cut back, 0 bases at V and 7 bases at J, with 4 bases in the middle. CDR3 nucleotide sequence: TGTGCCAGCAGTGAAGCCGTAAATTCACCCCTCCACTTT. Its protein is CASSEAVNSPLHF.